Here is one TCR beta chain with its context. Its cognate antigen has yet to be identified. One base away there is no much larger clone; base qualities are not given. The data originate from a study of T cells in tuberculosis (dated by TCRdb to 2016 to 2018). With regard to the full study: In the study, CD1B tetramers and high-throughput TCR immunosequencing were combined to characterize T cells specific for the mycobacterial lipid antigen glucose monomycolate (GMM). A South African clinical cohort compared IGRA-negative adolescents, IGRA-positive adolescents with latent tuberculosis and adults with active tuberculosis, around 10 per group. PBMC from patients with active tuberculosis were archived either before the start of standard anti-tuberculosis treatment or within 7 days of starting that treatment. Overall study results and their limits: An accuracy of roughly 90% (AUROC 0.90) was reached by a classifier using the diverse GMM-specific repertoire, compared with 70% accuracy when GEM motif frequencies were used. Which clinical samples got chosen depended on the availability of cryopreserved specimens, and the active tuberculosis cases were adults, whereas the controls were adolescents. The smaller NN-distances were partly driven by shorter CDR3-alpha lengths in active tuberculosis patients, and the difference for TCR-beta did not reach statistical significance. Smaller mean NN-distances to GMM-specific TCRs were observed in active tuberculosis TCR-alpha repertoires than in IGRA-negative controls, suggesting clonal expansion of GMM-specific TCRs.

The label giving this sample's time point can be read as: new active TB diagnosis, blood taken before or within 7 days of starting treatment. Active tuberculosis patients were HIV-seronegative South African adults aged 18 years or older with a new diagnosis. Confirmation of active tuberculosis was obtained by positive sputum smear microscopy and/or positive M. tuberculosis culture. Immunosequencing of unsorted cryopreserved PBMC covered, on average, approximately 100,000 T cells per clinical donor. The germline V gene yields MDHEN for CDR1 and SYDVKM for CDR2. There are 14 amino acids in the CDR3, from cysteine to phenylalanine inclusive. Only the CDR3 region is kept as DNA, spanning 42 bases read in frame from base 1. V and J lose 7 bases and 7 bases, and a span of 17 bases separates them. The immunoSEQ multiplex PCR assay was used to generate TCR libraries, with TCR-beta and/or TCR-alpha/delta assays applied to each sample. The amplified TCR libraries were sequenced on the Illumina high-throughput platform. The original pipeline was this. Clustering and dimensionality reduction relied on pairwise TCRdist distances among GMM-specific receptors from T cells that were either sorted ex vivo or expanded in vitro. The score assigned to each clinical repertoire was mean NN-distance, meaning the average TCRdist to the nearest 10% of tetramer-positive reference sequences. GEM TCR motif frequency was calculated as the fraction of unique TCRs that matched known GEM sequences in V/J usage and CDR3 length. Linear discriminant analysis with leave-one-out cross-validation, implemented in scikit-learn, was used to classify active tuberculosis. TCRdb obtained this table from immuneACCESS and retained in-frame rearrangements with V and J assigned. These tables miss some clones; where compared with another copy, unresolved V genes account for less than half of the shortfall, and the remainder is unexplained. V, J and clone size are those of that table, while D and trimming were read from the DNA. Present in this sample are around 35,000 clones, more than 85% of which were seen just once. The ten biggest clones cover about 2.4% of the sample.

The sample consisted of PBMCs, taken at tuberculosis diagnosis. The rearrangement combines TRBV28 with TRBJ1-5; perhaps TRBD1 is the D gene, with 5 bases matching. This sequence originates from an adult with tuberculosis. CDR3 reads: CASTPGGDGQPQHF. The bases read TGTGCCAGCACTCCCGGGGGGGACGGGCAGCCCCAGCATTTT.